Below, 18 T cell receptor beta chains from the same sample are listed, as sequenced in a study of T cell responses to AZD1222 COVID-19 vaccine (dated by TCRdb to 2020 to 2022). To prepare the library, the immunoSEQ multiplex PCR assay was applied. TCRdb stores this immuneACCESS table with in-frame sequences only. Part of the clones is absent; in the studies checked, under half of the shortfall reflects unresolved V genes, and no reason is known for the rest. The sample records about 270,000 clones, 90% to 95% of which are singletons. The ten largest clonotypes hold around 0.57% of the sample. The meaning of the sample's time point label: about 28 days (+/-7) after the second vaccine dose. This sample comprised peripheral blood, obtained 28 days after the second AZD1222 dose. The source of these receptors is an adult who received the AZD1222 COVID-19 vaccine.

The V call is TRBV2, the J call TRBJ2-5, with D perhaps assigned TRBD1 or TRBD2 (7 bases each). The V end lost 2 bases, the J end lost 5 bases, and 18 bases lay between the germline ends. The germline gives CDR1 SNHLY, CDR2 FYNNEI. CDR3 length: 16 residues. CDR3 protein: CASSEHGGGGIETQYF. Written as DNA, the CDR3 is TGTGCCAGCAGTGAACATGGGGGAGGGGGCATCGAGACCCAGTACTTC.

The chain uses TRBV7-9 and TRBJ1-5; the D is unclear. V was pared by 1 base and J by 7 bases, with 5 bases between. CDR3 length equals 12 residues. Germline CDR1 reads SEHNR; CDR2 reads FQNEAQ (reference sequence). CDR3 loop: CASSLDLQPQHF. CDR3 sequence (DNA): TGTGCCAGCAGCTTAGATTTACAGCCCCAGCATTTT.

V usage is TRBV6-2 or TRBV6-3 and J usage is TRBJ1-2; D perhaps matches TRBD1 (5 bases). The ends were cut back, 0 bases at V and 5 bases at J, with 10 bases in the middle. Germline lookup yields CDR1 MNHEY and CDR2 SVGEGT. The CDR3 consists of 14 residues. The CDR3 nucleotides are TGTGCCAGCAGTTACTCGGGGGGAGGATATGGCTACACCTTC. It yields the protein CASSYSGGGYGYTF.

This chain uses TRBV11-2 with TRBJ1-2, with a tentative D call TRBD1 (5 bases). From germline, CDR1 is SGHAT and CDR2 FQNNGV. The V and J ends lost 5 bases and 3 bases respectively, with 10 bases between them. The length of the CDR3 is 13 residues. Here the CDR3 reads CASSPGGDYGYTF. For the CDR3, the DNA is TGTGCCAGCAGCCCCGGGGGGGACTATGGCTACACCTTC.

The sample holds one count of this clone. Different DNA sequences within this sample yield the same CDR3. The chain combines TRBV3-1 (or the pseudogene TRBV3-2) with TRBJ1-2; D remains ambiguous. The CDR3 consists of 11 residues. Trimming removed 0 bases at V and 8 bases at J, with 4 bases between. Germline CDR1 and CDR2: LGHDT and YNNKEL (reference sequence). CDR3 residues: CASSQDRGYTF. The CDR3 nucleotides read TGTGCCAGCAGCCAAGACAGGGGCTACACCTTC.

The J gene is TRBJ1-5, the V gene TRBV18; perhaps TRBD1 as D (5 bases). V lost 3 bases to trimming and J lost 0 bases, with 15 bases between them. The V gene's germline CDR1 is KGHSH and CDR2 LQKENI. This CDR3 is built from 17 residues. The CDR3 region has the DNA TGTGCCAGCTCACCCCTAGGCGGAGGGGTTAGCAATCAGCCCCAGCATTTT. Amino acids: CASSPLGGGVSNQPQHF.

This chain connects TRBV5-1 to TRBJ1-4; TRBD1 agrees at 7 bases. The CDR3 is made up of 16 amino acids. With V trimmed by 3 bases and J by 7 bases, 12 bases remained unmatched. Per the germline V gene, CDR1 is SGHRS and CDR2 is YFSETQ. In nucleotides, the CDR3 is TGCGCCAGCAGCTCCGGAACAGGGGAAATAGGTGAAAAACTGTTTTTT. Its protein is CASSSGTGEIGEKLFF.

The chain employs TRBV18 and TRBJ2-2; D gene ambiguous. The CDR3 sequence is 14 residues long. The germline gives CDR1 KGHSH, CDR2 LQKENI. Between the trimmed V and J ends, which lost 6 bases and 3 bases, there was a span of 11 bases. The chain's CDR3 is CASSVLQDTGELFF. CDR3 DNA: TGTGCCAGCTCGGTACTTCAGGACACCGGGGAGCTGTTTTTT.

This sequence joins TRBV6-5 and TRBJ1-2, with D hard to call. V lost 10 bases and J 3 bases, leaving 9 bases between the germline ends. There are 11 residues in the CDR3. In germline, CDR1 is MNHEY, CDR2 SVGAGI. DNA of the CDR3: TGTGCCACCGGACGGGACTATGGCTACACCTTC. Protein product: CATGRDYGYTF.

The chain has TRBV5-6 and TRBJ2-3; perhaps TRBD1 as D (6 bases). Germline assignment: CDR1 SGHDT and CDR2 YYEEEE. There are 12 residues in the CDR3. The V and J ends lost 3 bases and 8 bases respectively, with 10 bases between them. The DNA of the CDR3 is TGTGCCAGCAGCTCCAACAGGGTTACGCAGTATTTT. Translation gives CASSSNRVTQYF. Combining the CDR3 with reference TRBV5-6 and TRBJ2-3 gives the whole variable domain DAGVTQSPTHLIKTRGQQVTLRCSPKSGHDTVSWYQQALGQGPQFIFQYYEEEERQRGNFPDRFSGHQFPNYSSELNVNALLLGDSALYLCASSSNRVTQYFGPGTRLTVL.

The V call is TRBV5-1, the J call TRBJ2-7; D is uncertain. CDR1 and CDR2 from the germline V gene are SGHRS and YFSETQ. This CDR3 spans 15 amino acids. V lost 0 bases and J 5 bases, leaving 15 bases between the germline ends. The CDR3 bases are TGCGCCAGCAGCTTGGCCCTGTCAGCCCCTAACGAGCAGTACTTC. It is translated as CASSLALSAPNEQYF.

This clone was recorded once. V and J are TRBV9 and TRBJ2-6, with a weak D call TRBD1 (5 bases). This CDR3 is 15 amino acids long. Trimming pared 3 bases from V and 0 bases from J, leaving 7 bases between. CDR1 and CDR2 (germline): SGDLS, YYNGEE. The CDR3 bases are TGTGCCAGCAGCGAGGACAACTCTGGGGCCAACGTCCTGACTTTC. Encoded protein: CASSEDNSGANVLTF.

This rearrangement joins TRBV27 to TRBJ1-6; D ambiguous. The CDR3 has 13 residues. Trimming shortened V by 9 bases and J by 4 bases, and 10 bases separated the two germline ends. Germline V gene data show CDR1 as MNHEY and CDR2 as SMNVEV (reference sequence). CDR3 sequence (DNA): TGTGCCAGTACTTTCCGATATAATTCACCCCTCCACTTT. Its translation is CASTFRYNSPLHF.

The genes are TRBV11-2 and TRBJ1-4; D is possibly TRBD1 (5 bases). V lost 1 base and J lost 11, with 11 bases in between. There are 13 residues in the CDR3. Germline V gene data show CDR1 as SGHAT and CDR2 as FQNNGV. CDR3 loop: CASSLGQDNKLFF. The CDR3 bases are TGTGCCAGCAGCTTAGGCCAGGACAACAAACTGTTTTTT. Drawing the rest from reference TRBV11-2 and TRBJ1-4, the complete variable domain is EAGVAQSPRYKIIEKRQSVAFWCNPISGHATLYWYQQILGQGPKLLIQFQNNGVVDDSQLPKDRFSAERLKGVDSTLKIQPAKLEDSAVYLCASSLGQDNKLFFGSGTQLSVL.

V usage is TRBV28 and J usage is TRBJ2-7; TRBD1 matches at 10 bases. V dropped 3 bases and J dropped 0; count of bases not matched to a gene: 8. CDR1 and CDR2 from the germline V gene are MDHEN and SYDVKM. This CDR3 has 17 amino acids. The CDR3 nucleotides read TGTGCCAGCAGTTTTAGGCTAGGGACAGGGGACTCCTACGAGCAGTACTTC. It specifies CASSFRLGTGDSYEQYF. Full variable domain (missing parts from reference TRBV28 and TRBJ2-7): DVKVTQSSRYLVKRTGEKVFLECVQDMDHENMFWYRQDPGLGLRLIYFSYDVKMKEKGDIPEGYSVSREKKERFSLILESASTNQTSMYLCASSFRLGTGDSYEQYFGPGTRLTVT.

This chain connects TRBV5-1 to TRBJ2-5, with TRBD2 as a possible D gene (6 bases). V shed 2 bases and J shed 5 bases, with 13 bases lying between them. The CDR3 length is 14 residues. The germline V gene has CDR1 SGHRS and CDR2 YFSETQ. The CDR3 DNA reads TGCGCCAGCAGCTTCTTCGGGAGTCAGGAGACCCAGTACTTC. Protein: CASSFFGSQETQYF.

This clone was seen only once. This CDR3 is CASSQEGTSGTYEQYF. In DNA, the CDR3 is TGCGCCAGCAGCCAAGAGGGGACTAGCGGGACCTACGAGCAGTACTTC. This chain uses TRBV4-1 with TRBJ2-7; TRBD2 agrees at 13 bases. Germline values: CDR1 MGHRA, CDR2 YSYEKL. The CDR3 has 16 amino acids. The J segment lost 2 bases and the V segment lost 0 bases, leaving 1 base of the junction unmatched.

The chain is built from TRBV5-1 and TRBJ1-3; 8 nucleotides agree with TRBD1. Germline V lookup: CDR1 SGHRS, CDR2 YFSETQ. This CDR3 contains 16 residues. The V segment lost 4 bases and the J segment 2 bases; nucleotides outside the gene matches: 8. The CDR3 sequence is CASSRTLQGAGNTIYF. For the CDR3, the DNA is TGCGCCAGCAGCCGAACCTTACAGGGGGCTGGAAACACCATATATTTT.